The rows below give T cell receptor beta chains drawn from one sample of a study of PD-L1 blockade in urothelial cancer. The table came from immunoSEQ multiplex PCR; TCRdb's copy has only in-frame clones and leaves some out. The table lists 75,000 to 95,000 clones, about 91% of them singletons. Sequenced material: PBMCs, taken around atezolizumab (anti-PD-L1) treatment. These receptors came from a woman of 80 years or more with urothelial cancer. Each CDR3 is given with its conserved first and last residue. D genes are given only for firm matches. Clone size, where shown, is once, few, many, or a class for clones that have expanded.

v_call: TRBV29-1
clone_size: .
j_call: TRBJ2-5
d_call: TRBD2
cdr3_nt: TGCAGCGCCCACTCAAGGGGACTAGCGGGGCAAGAGACCCAGTACTTC
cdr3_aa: CSAHSRGLAGQETQYF

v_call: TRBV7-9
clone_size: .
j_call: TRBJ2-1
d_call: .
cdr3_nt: TGTGCCAGCAGTACACTTCAGGGGTTGTACCCGACCAATGAGCAGTTCTTC
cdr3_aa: CASSTLQGLYPTNEQFF

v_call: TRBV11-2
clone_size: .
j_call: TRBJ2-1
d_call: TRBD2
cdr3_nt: TGTGCCAGCAGCTTAGATTGGGGGGGAGGTAGGAGTGAGCAGTTCTTC
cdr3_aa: CASSLDWGGGRSEQFF

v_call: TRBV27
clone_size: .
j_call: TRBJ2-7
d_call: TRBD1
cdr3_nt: TGTGCCAGCAGTTTATCGCTGGGACAGAACTACGAGCAGTACTTC
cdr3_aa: CASSLSLGQNYEQYF

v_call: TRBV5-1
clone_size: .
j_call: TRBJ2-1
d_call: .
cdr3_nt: TGCGCCAGCAGCCGAGACACGGTTACCTACAATGAGCAGTTCTTC
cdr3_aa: CASSRDTVTYNEQFF

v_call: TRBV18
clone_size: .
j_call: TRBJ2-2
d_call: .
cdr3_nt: TGTGCCAGCTCACCCCAAATAGTGACAGCTGACACCGGGGAGCTGTTTTTT
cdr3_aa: CASSPQIVTADTGELFF

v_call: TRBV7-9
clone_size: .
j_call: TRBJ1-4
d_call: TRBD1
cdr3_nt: TGTGCCAGCAGCCCGGGACAGGGGAAGCCTCGGCTGTTTTTT
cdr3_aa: CASSPGQGKPRLFF

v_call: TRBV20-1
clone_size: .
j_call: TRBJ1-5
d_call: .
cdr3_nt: TGCAGTGCTAGAAGGACGGGGTCCCAGCATTTT
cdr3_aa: CSARRTGSQHF

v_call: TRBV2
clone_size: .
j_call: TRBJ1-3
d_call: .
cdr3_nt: TGTGCCAGCAGTTTAAGCCAGGGTAAAGGAAACACCATATATTTT
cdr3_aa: CASSLSQGKGNTIYF

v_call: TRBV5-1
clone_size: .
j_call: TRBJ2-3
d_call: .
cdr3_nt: TGCGCCAGCAGCTTGGCCTCGGGAGCTGGAACAGATACGCAGTATTTT
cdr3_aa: CASSLASGAGTDTQYF

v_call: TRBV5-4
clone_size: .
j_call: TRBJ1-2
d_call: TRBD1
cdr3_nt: TGTGCCAGCAGCTTACCCACGACAGGGAATTATGGCTACACCTTC
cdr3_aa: CASSLPTTGNYGYTF

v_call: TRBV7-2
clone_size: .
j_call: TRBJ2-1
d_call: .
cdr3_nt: TGTGCCAGCAGCCGAGGGATATCCGGATGGAATGAGCAGTTCTTC
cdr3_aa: CASSRGISGWNEQFF

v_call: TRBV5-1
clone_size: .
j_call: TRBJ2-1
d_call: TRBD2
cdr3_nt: TGCGCCAGCAGCTTGAGCCTAGCGGGAGCTGAGCAGTTCTTC
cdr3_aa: CASSLSLAGAEQFF

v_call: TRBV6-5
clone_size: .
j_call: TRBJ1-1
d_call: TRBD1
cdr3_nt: TGTGCCAGCAGTTACGTGGGACAGGGTAAAGACGAAGCTTTCTTT
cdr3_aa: CASSYVGQGKDEAFF

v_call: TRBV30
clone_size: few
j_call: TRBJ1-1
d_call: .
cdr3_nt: TGTGCCTGGAGCGGACAGACTGAAGCTTTCTTT
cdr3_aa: CAWSGQTEAFF

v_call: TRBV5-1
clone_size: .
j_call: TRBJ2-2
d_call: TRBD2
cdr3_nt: TGCGCCAGCAGCACCCGACTAGCAAACACCGGGGAGCTGTTTTTT
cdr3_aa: CASSTRLANTGELFF

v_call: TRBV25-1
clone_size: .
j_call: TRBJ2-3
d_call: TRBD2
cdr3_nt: TGTGCCAGCAGTGAATGGACTAGCGGAATCCGGGAGGATACGCAGTATTTT
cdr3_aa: CASSEWTSGIREDTQYF

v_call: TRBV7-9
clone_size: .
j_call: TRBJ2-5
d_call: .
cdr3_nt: TGTGCCAGCAGCTTATGGGGGGAAGAGACCCAGTACTTC
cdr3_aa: CASSLWGEETQYF

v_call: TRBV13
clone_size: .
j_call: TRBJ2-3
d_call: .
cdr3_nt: TGTGCCAGCAGCATGGACTTTGGGGCAGATACGCAGTATTTT
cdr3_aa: CASSMDFGADTQYF

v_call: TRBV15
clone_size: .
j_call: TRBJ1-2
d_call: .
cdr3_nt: TGTGCCACCAGCGGGACACTCCCAAGCGGCTACACCTTC
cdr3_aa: CATSGTLPSGYTF

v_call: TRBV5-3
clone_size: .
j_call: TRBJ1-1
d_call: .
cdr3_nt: TGTGCCAGAAGCTTGGGAAGGGGCTCCACTGAAGCTTTCTTT
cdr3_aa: CARSLGRGSTEAFF

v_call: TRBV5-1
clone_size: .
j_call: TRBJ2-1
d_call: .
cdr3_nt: TGCGCCAGCAGGTTCGGCGGGGCCTACAATGAGCAGTTCTTC
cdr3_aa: CASRFGGAYNEQFF

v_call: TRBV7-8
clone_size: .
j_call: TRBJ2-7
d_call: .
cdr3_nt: TGTGCCAGCAGTGGGGACAAGGCCTACGAGCAGTACTTC
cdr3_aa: CASSGDKAYEQYF

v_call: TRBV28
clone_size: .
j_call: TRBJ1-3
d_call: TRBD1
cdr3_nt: TGTGCCAGCAGGAGGGGGCCTGGAAACACCATATATTTT
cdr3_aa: CASRRGPGNTIYF

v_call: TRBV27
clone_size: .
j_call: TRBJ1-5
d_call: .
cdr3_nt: TGTGCCAGCAGCGGGCGGGCGCAAGGGCAGCCCCAGCATTTT
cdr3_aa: CASSGRAQGQPQHF

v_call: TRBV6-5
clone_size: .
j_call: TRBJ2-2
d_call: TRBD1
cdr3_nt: TGTGCCAGCAGTTACGGACAGGGGGCGAGCACCGGGGAGCTGTTTTTT
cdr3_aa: CASSYGQGASTGELFF

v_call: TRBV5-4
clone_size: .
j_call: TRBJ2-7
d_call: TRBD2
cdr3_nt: TGTGCCAGCAGCCTAAGGACTAGCGGGGGAGAGCAGTACTTC
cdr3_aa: CASSLRTSGGEQYF

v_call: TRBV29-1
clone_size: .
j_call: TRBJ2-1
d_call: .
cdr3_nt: TGCAGCGTTGAGGCTTCTAGGACCTACAATGAGCAGTTCTTC
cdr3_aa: CSVEASRTYNEQFF

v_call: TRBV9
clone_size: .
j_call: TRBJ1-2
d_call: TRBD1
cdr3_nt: TGTGCCAGCAGCGTAGCTGGGACAGGGGGGTACTATGGCTACACCTTC
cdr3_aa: CASSVAGTGGYYGYTF

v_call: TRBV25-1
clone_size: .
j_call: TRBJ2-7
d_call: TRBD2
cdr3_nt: TGTGCCAGCAGCGGGAGGGTGTCCTACGAGCAGTACTTC
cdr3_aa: CASSGRVSYEQYF

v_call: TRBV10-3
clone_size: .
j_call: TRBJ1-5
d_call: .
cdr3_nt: TGTGCCATCAGTGAGTCCGAGGATCAGCCCCAGCATTTT
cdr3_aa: CAISESEDQPQHF

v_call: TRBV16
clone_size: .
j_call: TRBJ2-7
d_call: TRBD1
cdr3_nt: TGTGCCAGCAGCCTCGGGACAGGGGGCTACGAGCAGTACTTC
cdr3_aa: CASSLGTGGYEQYF

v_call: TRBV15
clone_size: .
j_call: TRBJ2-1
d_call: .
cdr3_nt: TGTGCCACCAGCAGAGATAGAGGAGGGTACAATGAGCAGTTCTTC
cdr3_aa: CATSRDRGGYNEQFF

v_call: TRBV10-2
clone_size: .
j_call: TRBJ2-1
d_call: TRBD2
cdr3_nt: TGCGCCAGCAGTGATCTTCCTGCTAGCGGGAGCGATGAGCAGTTCTTC
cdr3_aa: CASSDLPASGSDEQFF

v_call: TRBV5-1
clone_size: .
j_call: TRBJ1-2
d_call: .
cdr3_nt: TGCGCCAGCAGCTTGAATCGGGAGCTAAACTATGGCTACACCTTC
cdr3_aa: CASSLNRELNYGYTF

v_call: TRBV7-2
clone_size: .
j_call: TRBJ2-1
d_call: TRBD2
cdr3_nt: TGTGCCAGCAGCTTATACGCTAGCGGGTGGTACAATGAGCAGTTCTTC
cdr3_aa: CASSLYASGWYNEQFF

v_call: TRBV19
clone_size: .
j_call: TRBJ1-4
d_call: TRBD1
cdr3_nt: TGTGCCAGTAGTCTCTTATCCGGGACAGGGGGCGAAAAACTGTTTTTT
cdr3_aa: CASSLLSGTGGEKLFF

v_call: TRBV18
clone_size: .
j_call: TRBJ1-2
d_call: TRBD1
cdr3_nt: TGTGCCAGCTCAACTGCGACAGGGGGCGCTGACTATGGCTACACCTTC
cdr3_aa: CASSTATGGADYGYTF

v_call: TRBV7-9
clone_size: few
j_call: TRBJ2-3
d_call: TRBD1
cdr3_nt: TGTGCCAGCAGCTTGACAGGGGTTCGCGGCACAGATACGCAGTATTTT
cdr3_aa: CASSLTGVRGTDTQYF

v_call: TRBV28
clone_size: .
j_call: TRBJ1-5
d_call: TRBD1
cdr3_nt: TGTGCCAGCAGTCAGGGGGGATATAGCAATCAGCCCCAGCATTTT
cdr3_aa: CASSQGGYSNQPQHF

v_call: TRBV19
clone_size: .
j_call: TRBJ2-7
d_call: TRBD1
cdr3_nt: TGTGCCAGTAGTGTCTCGGGACAGCCTTCCTACGAGCAGTACTTC
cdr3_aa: CASSVSGQPSYEQYF

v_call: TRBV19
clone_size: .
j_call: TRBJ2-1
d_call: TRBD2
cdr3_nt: TGTGCCAGTAGGGGGGGGAGCTCCTACAATGAGCAGTTCTTC
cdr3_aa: CASRGGSSYNEQFF

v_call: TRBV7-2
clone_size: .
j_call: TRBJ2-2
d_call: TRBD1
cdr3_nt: TGTGCCAGCAGCCGACAGGGCCCTTCCACCGGGGAGCTGTTTTTT
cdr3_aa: CASSRQGPSTGELFF

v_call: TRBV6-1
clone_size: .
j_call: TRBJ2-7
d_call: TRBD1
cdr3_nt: TGTGCCAGCAGTGAAGGGACAGGGTGGGTCTCCTCAGTATACTTC
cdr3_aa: CASSEGTGWVSSVYF

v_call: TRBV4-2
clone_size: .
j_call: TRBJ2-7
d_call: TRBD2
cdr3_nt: TGTGCCAGCAGCCTGGGACTAGCGGGAGGGTACGAGCAGTACTTC
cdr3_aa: CASSLGLAGGYEQYF

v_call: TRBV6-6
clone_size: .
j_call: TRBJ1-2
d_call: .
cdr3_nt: TGTGCCAGCAGTGCAGGGTGGGGATTCGATGGCTACACCTTC
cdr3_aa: CASSAGWGFDGYTF

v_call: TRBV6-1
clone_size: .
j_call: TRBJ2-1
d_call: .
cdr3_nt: TGTGCCAGCGGCACCACAGGGGGGGCCTACAATGAGCAGTTCTTC
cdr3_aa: CASGTTGGAYNEQFF

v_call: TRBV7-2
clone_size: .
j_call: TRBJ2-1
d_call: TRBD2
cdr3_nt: TGTGCCAGCAGCAAAGGAGCTAGCGGGGGGAATGAGCAGTTCTTC
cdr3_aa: CASSKGASGGNEQFF

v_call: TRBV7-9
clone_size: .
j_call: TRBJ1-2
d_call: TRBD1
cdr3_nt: TGTGCCAGCTGGGGGGACAGGGAGAATAACTATGGCTACACCTTC
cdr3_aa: CASWGDRENNYGYTF

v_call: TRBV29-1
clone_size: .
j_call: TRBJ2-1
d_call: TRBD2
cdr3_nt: TGCAGCGGGGGACTAGCGAGCATCAAGGATCCGCAGTTCTTC
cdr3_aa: CSGGLASIKDPQFF

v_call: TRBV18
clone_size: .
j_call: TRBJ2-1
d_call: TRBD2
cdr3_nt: TGTGCCAGCTCACCACCTAGCGGGAGGGACAATGAGCAGTTCTTC
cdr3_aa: CASSPPSGRDNEQFF

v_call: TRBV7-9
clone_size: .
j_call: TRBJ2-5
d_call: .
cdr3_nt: TGTGCCAGCAGCTTAGCAGGACCGCAGGGAGAGACCCAGTACTTC
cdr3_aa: CASSLAGPQGETQYF

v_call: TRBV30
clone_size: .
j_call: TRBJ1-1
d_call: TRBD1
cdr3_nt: TGTGCCTGGAGTCCCGGGACAGGGGCCACTGAAGCTTTCTTT
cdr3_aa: CAWSPGTGATEAFF

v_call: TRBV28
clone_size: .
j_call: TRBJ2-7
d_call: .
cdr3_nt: TGTGCCAGCACAGCGGGCTCCTACGAGCAGTACTTC
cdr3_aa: CASTAGSYEQYF

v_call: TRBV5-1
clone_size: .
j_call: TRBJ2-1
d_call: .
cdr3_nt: TGCGCCAGCAGCACTGGACAGACTTACAATGAGCAGTTCTTC
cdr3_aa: CASSTGQTYNEQFF

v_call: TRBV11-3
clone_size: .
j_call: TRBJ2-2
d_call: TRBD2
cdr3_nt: TGTGCCAGCAGCCTTATAGGACTAGCGGGAGGGAAAACCGGGGAGCTGTTTTTT
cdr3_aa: CASSLIGLAGGKTGELFF

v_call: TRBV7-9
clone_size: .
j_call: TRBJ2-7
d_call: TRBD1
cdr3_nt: TGTGCCAGCAGCCCTTTTGTGGGACAGGGGCACTACGAGCAGTACTTC
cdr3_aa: CASSPFVGQGHYEQYF

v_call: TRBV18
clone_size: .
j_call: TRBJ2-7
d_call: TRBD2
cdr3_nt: TGTGCCAGCTCACCCCAACCGACTAGCGGGAGGGCCGGCGAGCAGTACTTC
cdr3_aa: CASSPQPTSGRAGEQYF

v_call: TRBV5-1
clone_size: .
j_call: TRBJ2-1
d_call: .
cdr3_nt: TGCGCCAGCAGCCCCCGGGACGCGGGGTCCTACAATGAGCAGTTCTTC
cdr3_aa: CASSPRDAGSYNEQFF

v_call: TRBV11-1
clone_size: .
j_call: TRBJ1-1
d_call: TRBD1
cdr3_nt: TGTGCCAGCACCCGGGGACAGTATTCTCATGAAGCTTTCTTT
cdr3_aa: CASTRGQYSHEAFF